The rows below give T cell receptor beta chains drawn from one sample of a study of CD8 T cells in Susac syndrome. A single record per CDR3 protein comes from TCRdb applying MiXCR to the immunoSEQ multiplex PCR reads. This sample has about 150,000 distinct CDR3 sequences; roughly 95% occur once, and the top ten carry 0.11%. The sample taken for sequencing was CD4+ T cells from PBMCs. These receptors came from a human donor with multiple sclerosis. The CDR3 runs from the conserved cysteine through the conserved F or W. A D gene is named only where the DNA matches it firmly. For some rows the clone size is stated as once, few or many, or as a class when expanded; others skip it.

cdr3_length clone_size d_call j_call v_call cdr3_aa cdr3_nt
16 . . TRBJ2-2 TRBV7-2 CASSLSSGLNTGELFF TGTGCCAGCAGCTTAAGTAGCGGCCTGAACACCGGGGAGCTGTTTTTT
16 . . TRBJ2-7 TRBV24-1 CATSDADREPFYEQYF TGTGCCACCAGTGATGCGGACCGGGAGCCGTTCTACGAGCAGTACTTC
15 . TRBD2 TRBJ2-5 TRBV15 CATSRDVRGDETQYF TGTGCCACCAGCAGAGATGTGCGGGGGGACGAGACCCAGTACTTC
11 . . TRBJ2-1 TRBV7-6 CASSFRNEQFF TGTGCCAGCAGCTTCCGCAATGAGCAGTTCTTC
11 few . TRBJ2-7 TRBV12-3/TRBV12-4 CASSFLHEQYF TGTGCCAGCAGTTTTCTCCACGAGCAGTACTTC
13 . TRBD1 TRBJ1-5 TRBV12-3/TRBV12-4 CASRATGTQPQHF TGTGCCAGCAGAGCGACAGGGACGCAGCCCCAGCATTTT
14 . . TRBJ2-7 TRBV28 CAVAGTGGVYEQYF TGTGCGGTTGCCGGGACCGGTGGGGTCTACGAGCAGTACTTC
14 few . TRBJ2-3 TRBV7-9 CASSLDPSTDTQYF TGTGCCAGCAGCTTAGACCCTTCCACAGATACGCAGTATTTT
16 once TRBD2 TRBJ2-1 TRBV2 CASSEDRAGSYNEQFF TGTGCCAGCAGTGAAGATCGAGCGGGGTCTTACAATGAGCAGTTCTTC
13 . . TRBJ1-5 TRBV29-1 CSVVYDSYQPQHF TGCAGCGTTGTGTACGACTCCTATCAGCCCCAGCATTTT
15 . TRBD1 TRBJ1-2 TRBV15 CATSRGQLADYGYTF TGTGCCACCAGCAGGGGACAGTTGGCGGACTATGGCTACACCTTC
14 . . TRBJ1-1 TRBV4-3 CASSQEYTDTEAFF TGCGCCAGCAGCCAAGAGTACACCGACACTGAAGCTTTCTTT
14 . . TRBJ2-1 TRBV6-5 CASSLSGSWNEQFF TGTGCCAGCAGTCTCTCCGGGAGTTGGAATGAGCAGTTCTTC
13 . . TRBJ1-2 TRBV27 CASSLGSDYGYTF TGTGCCAGCAGTTTAGGGTCGGACTATGGCTACACCTTC
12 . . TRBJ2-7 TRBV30 CALKGALYEQYF TGTGCCCTGAAAGGGGCCCTCTACGAGCAGTACTTC
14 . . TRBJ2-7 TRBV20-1 CSASPLSGGYEQYF TGCAGTGCTAGCCCCTTGAGCGGTGGCTACGAGCAGTACTTC
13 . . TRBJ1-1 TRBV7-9 CASSPGWDTEAFF TGTGCCAGCAGCCCCGGGTGGGACACTGAAGCTTTCTTT